Listed here are 22 T cell receptor beta chains from one sample, sequenced in a study of blood T cell repertoires in COVID-19. Generated by immunoSEQ multiplex PCR, the TCRdb table keeps only in-frame clones and is missing some. Altogether roughly 53,000 clones are present, around 86% being singletons, with the ten largest covering roughly 2.7%. The specimen sequenced was peripheral blood. The receptors come from a man older than 75 with acute or convalescent COVID-19.

The chain couples TRBV11-3 to TRBJ2-1, with D perhaps TRBD2 (6 bases). Germline assignment: CDR1 SGHNT and CDR2 YENEEA. The CDR3 length is 13 residues. V dropped 1 base and J dropped 5 bases, with 6 bases sitting between them. CDR3 sequence (DNA): TGTGCCAGCAGCTTAGGGAGGGACAATGAGCAGTTCTTC. Its translation: CASSLGRDNEQFF.

This chain connects TRBV11-2 to TRBJ2-5, with a weak D call TRBD1 (6 bases). The germline V gene encodes CDR1 SGHAT and CDR2 FQNNGV. V was shortened by 2 bases and J by 8 bases, with 15 bases between the two germline ends. The CDR3 has 14 residues. The CDR3 spells CASSLIRQAFTQYF. The CDR3 DNA reads TGTGCCAGCAGCTTAATCCGACAGGCTTTTACCCAGTACTTC.

V gene TRBV3-1 (or the pseudogene TRBV3-2) combines with J gene TRBJ2-7; possible D gene TRBD1, 6 bases. Trimming left V 6 bases short and J 4 bases short, with 13 bases between. The CDR3 sequence is 13 residues long. From germline, CDR1 is LGHDT and CDR2 YNNKEL (reference sequence). CDR3 in DNA: TGTGCCAGCAGTTCCCAGGGGCCTTACGAGCAGTACTTC. It is translated as CASSSQGPYEQYF.

In this sample, this clone turned up once. The rearrangement joins TRBV7-8 to TRBJ2-7; D gene unclear. This CDR3 contains 11 residues. V was cut by 5 bases and J by 3 bases, with 5 bases left in between. Germline V gives CDR1 SGHVS, CDR2 FQNEAQ. CDR3 loop: CASSLHYEQYF. The CDR3 DNA follows: TGTGCCAGCAGCCTCCACTACGAGCAGTACTTC.

The gene calls are TRBV5-1 and TRBJ1-4; TRBD1 matches 12 bases. V shed 3 bases, J shed 5 bases, and the junction held 8 bases outside the gene matches. Germline lookup yields CDR1 SGHRS and CDR2 YFSETQ. The CDR3 length is 17 residues. DNA for the CDR3: TGCGCCAGCAGCTCCTGGGACAGGGGGCGGGAAAATGAAAAACTGTTTTTT. Translating it yields CASSSWDRGRENEKLFF.

This sequence joins TRBV7-9 and TRBJ1-4; maybe TRBD1 (5 bases). The CDR3 consists of 15 residues. The germline gives CDR1 SEHNR, CDR2 FQNEAQ (reference sequence). Deletions cut 1 base from V and 1 base from J, with 7 bases between. CDR3 DNA: TGTGCCAGCAGCTTAGGTGACAGAACTAATGAAAAACTGTTTTTT. It is translated as CASSLGDRTNEKLFF.

CDR3 in DNA: TGTGCCAGCAGTGACACAGCGGGGATCTATGGCTACACCTTC. Encoded protein: CASSDTAGIYGYTF. V usage is TRBV2 and J usage is TRBJ1-2; D gene ambiguous. From germline, CDR1 is SNHLY and CDR2 FYNNEI. This CDR3 has 14 residues. The V gene lost 3 bases and the J gene lost 4 bases, with 12 bases spanning the gap.

V usage is TRBV2 and J usage is TRBJ2-5; 7 bases are a match to TRBD1. Looked up from germline, CDR1 is SNHLY and CDR2 is FYNNEI. There are 13 residues in the CDR3. Losses at the gene ends were 6 bases for V and 4 bases for J; bases not matched to a gene: 5. CDR3 loop: CASRRDRGETQYF. The CDR3 DNA sequence: TGTGCCAGCAGAAGGGACAGAGGAGAGACCCAGTACTTC.

The chain uses TRBV20-1 and TRBJ1-1; 7 bases fit TRBD1. Germline CDR1 is DFQATT and CDR2 is SNEGSKA (reference sequence). V dropped 3 bases and J dropped 4; count of bases not matched to a gene: 8. The CDR3 is 14 amino acids. The CDR3 nucleotides are TGCAGTGCTAGTACTGACAGGGACGGCACTGAAGCTTTCTTT. The encoded protein is CSASTDRDGTEAFF.

The gene calls are TRBV9 and TRBJ1-4, with D perhaps TRBD1 (5 bases). Deletions cut 4 bases from V and 8 bases from J, with 12 bases between. Germline CDR1 reads SGDLS; CDR2 reads YYNGEE. This CDR3 is 13 amino acids long. This chain's CDR3 is CASSSRQSEKLFF. CDR3 bases: TGTGCCAGCAGCTCCCGACAGTCCGAAAAACTGTTTTTT.

This chain's CDR3 is CASSYSRQSNQPQHF. The CDR3 DNA sequence: TGTGCCAGCAGTTACTCGAGGCAGAGCAATCAGCCCCAGCATTTT. The chain combines TRBV6-5 with TRBJ1-5; D uncertain. The CDR3 is made up of 15 amino acids. V was trimmed by 0 bases and J by 1 base, leaving 7 bases between them. Germline V gene sequence: CDR1 MNHEY, CDR2 SVGAGI.

V gene TRBV5-1 combines with J gene TRBJ1-4, with D uncertain. The CDR3 has 15 residues. Trimming left V 1 base short and J 5 bases short, with 12 bases between. Germline V gene sequence: CDR1 SGHRS, CDR2 YFSETQ. The chain's CDR3 is CASSLPGGSNEKLFF. The CDR3 DNA reads as TGCGCCAGCAGCTTGCCCGGAGGGAGCAATGAAAAACTGTTTTTT. Full variable domain (remainder filled in from reference TRBV5-1 and TRBJ1-4): KAGVTQTPRYLIKTRGQQVTLSCSPISGHRSVSWYQQTPGQGLQFLFEYFSETQRNKGNFPGRFSGRQFSNSRSEMNVSTLELGDSALYLCASSLPGGSNEKLFFGSGTQLSVL.

The chain combines TRBV11-3 with TRBJ2-1, with TRBD1 identical over 9 bases. V shed 5 bases, J shed 7 bases, and the junction held 12 bases outside the gene matches. Per the germline V gene, CDR1 is SGHNT and CDR2 is YENEEA. This CDR3 has 16 amino acids. The CDR3 protein is CASSGRDREGLNEQFF. CDR3 nucleotides: TGTGCCAGCAGCGGAAGGGACAGGGAAGGGCTTAATGAGCAGTTCTTC. The complete variable domain, with remaining parts taken from reference TRBV11-3 and TRBJ2-1, reads EAGVVQSPRYKIIEKKQPVAFWCNPISGHNTLYWYLQNLGQGPELLIRYENEEAVDDSQLPKDRFSAERLKGVDSTLKIQPAELGDSAVYLCASSGRDREGLNEQFFGPGTRLTVL.

The CDR3 reads CASSFGGISYNEQFF. The CDR3, as DNA: TGCGCCAGCAGCTTTGGCGGAATCTCCTACAATGAGCAGTTCTTC. This chain connects TRBV5-1 to TRBJ2-1, with D hard to call. The CDR3 totals 15 residues. The V end lost 2 bases, the J end lost 0 bases, and 9 bases lay between the germline ends. Per the germline V gene, CDR1 is SGHRS and CDR2 is YFSETQ.

The rearrangement links TRBV6-2 or TRBV6-3 to TRBJ2-7; 7 bases fit TRBD2. J lost 6 bases, V lost 4 bases, and 0 bases had no gene match. Germline assignment: CDR1 MNHEY and CDR2 SVGEGT. The CDR3 loop spans 11 amino acids. This CDR3 is CASSWGGEQYF. CDR3 nucleotide sequence: TGTGCCAGCAGTTGGGGGGGCGAGCAGTACTTC.

The chain couples TRBV9 to TRBJ2-7, with 12 positions matching TRBD2. CDR1 is SGDLS, CDR2 YYNGEE, per germline. The V gene end was trimmed by 2 bases and the J gene end by 6 bases; junction bases not matched to a gene: 3. The CDR3 contains 14 residues. CDR3 nucleotides: TGTGCCAGCAGCGTGGTGACTAGCGGGGGCGAGCAGTACTTC. Protein product: CASSVVTSGGEQYF. The full variable domain, its missing parts supplied by reference TRBV9 and TRBJ2-7, is DSGVTQTPKHLITATGQRVTLRCSPRSGDLSVYWYQQSLDQGLQFLIQYYNGEERAKGNILERFSAQQFPDLHSELNLSSLELGDSALYFCASSVVTSGGEQYFGPGTRLTVT.

This chain links TRBV19 with TRBJ2-1; 12 bases are shared with TRBD1. The CDR3 runs to 18 residues. Germline V gene sequence: CDR1 LNHDA, CDR2 SQIVND (reference sequence). Trimming removed 7 bases from V and 4 bases from J; junction bases left unmatched: 14. CDR3 sequence: CASNPGTGGLQGYNEQFF. DNA for the CDR3: TGTGCCAGTAACCCCGGGACAGGGGGCTTACAGGGTTACAATGAGCAGTTCTTC.

This sequence joins TRBV18 and TRBJ2-7; no clear D gene. Germline assignment: CDR1 KGHSH and CDR2 LQKENI. The CDR3 extends over 15 amino acids. The V gene lost 3 bases and the J gene lost 0 bases, with 12 bases spanning the gap. The CDR3 sequence: CASSPSQSSSYEQYF. CDR3 bases: TGTGCCAGCTCACCTTCACAGAGCAGCTCCTACGAGCAGTACTTC.

This rearrangement joins TRBV27 to TRBJ1-2; D perhaps matches TRBD1 (5 bases). Trimming cost V 5 bases and J 0 bases, with 13 bases left between them. The germline CDR1 and CDR2 sequences are MNHEY and SMNVEV (reference sequence). This CDR3 comprises 15 residues. The CDR3 reads CASSRTGLPNYGYTF. DNA for the CDR3: TGTGCCAGCAGTCGAACGGGACTCCCTAACTATGGCTACACCTTC.

This clone was detected once. The chain links TRBV11-3 to TRBJ2-1; TRBD2 aligns across 15 bases. From germline, CDR1 is SGHNT and CDR2 YENEEA. J gave up 3 bases and V 5 bases, and 8 bases lay outside the gene matches. The CDR3 is 18 amino acids. CDR3 sequence reads: CASSPGLAGGLFYNEQFF. In DNA form, the CDR3 reads TGTGCCAGCAGCCCGGGACTAGCGGGGGGTCTTTTCTACAATGAGCAGTTCTTC. The full variable domain, its missing parts supplied by reference TRBV11-3 and TRBJ2-1, is EAGVVQSPRYKIIEKKQPVAFWCNPISGHNTLYWYLQNLGQGPELLIRYENEEAVDDSQLPKDRFSAERLKGVDSTLKIQPAELGDSAVYLCASSPGLAGGLFYNEQFFGPGTRLTVL.

This chain connects TRBV18 to TRBJ1-5; 12 nucleotides match TRBD1. CDR1 and CDR2 from the germline V gene are KGHSH and LQKENI. The CDR3 totals 18 residues. V shed 4 bases, J shed 2 bases, and the junction held 9 bases outside the gene matches. DNA of the CDR3: TGTGCCAGCTCACTAATTGCGGGGACAGGGGGCGGCAATCAGCCCCAGCATTTT. Amino acids: CASSLIAGTGGGNQPQHF. Full variable domain (missing parts from reference TRBV18 and TRBJ1-5): NAGVMQNPRHLVRRRGQEARLRCSPMKGHSHVYWYRQLPEEGLKFMVYLQKENIIDESGMPKERFSAEFPKEGPSILRIQQVVRGDSAAYFCASSLIAGTGGGNQPQHFGDGTRLSIL.

This chain joins TRBV10-2 and TRBJ1-6, with D hard to call. With 6 bases removed from V and 7 bases from J, the gap between germline ends came to 7 bases. The CDR3 has 12 residues. Germline V CDR1 and CDR2: WSHSY, SAAADI. As DNA, the CDR3 is TGCGCCAGCAGAACAGCAAATTCACCCCTCCACTTT. It yields the protein CASRTANSPLHF.